This paragraph covers one TCR beta chain sequence. No antigen is known for it. These data come from a study of blood T cells in healthy people across ages. General observations from the study: Naive CD4+ cells and diversity were both higher in long-lived donors than in aged donors. Expanded clonotype changes were possibly confounded by unknown donor CMV status.

A sample-barcoded 5' primer and a J-beta primer mix were used in a second PCR of roughly 6 to 12 cycles. TCRdb passed the 5' RACE reads through MiXCR, listing each CDR3 protein once. Among 850,000 to 1,000,000 distinct CDR3 sequences, approximately 50% were seen once, and the ten largest hold about a fifth. Donors were healthy Caucasian individuals from Russia aged about 6 to 100. With V trimmed by 11 bases and J by 2 bases, 12 bases remained unmatched. The CDR3 is 15 amino acids. Looked up from germline, CDR1 is MNHNY and CDR2 is SVGAGI (reference sequence). This receptor was obtained from a woman aged 55-70 years in good health. Sample: blood. The rearrangement uses TRBV6-6 and TRBJ1-2, with TRBD1 matching 9 bases. CDR3 sequence: CASRDRDGVNYGYTF. The CDR3, as DNA: TGTGCCTCACGGGACAGGGACGGCGTAAACTATGGCTACACCTTC.